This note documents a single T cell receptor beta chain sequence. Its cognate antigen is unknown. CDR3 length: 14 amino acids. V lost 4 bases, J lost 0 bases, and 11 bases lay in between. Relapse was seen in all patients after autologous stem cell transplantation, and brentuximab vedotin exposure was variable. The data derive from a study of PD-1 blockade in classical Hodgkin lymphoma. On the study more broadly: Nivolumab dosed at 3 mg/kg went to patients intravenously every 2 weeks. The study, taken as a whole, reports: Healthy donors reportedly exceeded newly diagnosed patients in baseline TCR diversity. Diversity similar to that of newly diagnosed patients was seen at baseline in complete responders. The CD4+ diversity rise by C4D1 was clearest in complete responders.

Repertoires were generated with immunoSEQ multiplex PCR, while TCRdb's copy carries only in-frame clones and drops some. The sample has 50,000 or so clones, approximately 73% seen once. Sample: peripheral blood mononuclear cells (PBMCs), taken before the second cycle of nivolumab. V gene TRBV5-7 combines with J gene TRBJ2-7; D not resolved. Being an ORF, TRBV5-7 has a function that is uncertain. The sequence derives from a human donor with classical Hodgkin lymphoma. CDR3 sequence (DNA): TGTGCCAGCAGCCAGAACTTGAACTCCTACGAGCAGTACTTC. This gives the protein CASSQNLNSYEQYF.